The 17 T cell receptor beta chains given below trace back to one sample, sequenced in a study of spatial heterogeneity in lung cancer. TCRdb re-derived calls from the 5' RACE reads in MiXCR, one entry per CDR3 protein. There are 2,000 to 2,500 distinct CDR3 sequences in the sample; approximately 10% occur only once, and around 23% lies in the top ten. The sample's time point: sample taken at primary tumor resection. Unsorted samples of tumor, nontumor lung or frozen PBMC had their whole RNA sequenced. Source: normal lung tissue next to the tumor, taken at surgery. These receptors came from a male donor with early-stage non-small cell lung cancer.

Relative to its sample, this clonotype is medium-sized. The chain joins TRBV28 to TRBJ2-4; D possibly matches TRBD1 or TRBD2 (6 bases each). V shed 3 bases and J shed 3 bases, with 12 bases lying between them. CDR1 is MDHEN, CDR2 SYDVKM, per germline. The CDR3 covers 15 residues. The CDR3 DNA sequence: TGTGCCAGCAGTTTCCCCGGGGGCGACAAAAACATTCAGTACTTC. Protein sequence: CASSFPGGDKNIQYF.

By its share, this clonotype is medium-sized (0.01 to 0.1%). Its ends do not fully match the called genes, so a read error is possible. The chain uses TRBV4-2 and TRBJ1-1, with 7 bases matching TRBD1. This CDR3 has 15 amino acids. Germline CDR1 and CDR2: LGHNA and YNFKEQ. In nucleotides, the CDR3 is TGTGCCAGCAGTCAAGAAAAGCACAGGGGCACTGAAGCTTTCTTT. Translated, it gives CASSQEKHRGTEAFF.

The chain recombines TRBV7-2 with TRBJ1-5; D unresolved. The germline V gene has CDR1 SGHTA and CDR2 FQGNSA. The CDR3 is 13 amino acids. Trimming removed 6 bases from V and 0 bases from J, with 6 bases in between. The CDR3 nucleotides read TGTGCCAGCAGTTGGAATAGCAATCAGCCCCAGCATTTT. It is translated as CASSWNSNQPQHF.

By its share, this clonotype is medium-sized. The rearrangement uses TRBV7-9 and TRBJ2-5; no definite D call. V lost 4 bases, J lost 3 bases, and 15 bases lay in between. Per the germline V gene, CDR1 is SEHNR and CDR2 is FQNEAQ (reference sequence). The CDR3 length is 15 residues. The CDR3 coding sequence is TGTGCCAGCAGCTCCCCCAGAACTACCGAAGAGACCCAGTACTTC. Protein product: CASSSPRTTEETQYF.

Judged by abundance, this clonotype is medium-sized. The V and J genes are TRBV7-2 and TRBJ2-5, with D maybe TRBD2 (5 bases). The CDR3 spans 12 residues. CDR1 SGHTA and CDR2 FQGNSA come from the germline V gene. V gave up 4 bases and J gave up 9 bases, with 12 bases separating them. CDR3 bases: TGTGCCAGCAGCTCCCCGGGGTACTCCCAGTACTTC. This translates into CASSSPGYSQYF.

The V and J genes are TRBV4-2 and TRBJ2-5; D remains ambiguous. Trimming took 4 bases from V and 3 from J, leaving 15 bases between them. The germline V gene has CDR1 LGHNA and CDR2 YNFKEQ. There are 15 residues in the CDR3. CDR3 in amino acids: CASSPRGWQKETQYF. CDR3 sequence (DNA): TGTGCCAGCAGCCCTCGTGGGTGGCAAAAAGAGACCCAGTACTTC.

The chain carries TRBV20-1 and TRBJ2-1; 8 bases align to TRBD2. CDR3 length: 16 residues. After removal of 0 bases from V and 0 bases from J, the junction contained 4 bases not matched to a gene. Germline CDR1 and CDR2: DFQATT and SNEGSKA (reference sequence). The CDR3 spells CSARDGSGSSYNEQFF. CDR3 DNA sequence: TGCAGTGCTAGAGATGGAAGCGGGAGCTCCTACAATGAGCAGTTCTTC.

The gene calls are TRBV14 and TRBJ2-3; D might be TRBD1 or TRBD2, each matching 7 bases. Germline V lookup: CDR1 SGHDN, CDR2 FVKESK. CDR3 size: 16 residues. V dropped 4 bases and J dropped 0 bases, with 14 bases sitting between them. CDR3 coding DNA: TGTGCCAGCAGCCGGGAGGGACAGAGGAGCACAGATACGCAGTATTTT. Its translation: CASSREGQRSTDTQYF.

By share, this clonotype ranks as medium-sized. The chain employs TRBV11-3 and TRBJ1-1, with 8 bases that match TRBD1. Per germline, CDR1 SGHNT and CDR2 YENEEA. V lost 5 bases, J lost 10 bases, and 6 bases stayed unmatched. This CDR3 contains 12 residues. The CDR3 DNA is TGTGCCAGCAGCGCCCGTACAGGGGGAGCTTTCTTT. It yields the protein CASSARTGGAFF.

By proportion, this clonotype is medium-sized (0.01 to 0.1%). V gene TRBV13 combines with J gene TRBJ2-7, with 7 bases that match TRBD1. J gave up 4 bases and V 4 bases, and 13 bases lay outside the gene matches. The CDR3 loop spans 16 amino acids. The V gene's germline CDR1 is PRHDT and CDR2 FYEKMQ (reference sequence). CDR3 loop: CASSYNTGTDVYEQYF. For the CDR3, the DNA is TGTGCCAGCAGCTACAATACCGGGACAGACGTTTACGAGCAGTACTTC.

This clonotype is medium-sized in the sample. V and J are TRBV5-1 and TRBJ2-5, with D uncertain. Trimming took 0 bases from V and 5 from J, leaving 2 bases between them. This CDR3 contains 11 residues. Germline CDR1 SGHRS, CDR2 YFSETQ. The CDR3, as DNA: TGCGCCAGCAGCTTGGATGAGACCCAGTACTTC. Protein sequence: CASSLDETQYF.

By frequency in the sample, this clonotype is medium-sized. The CDR3 coding sequence is TGTGCCAGCATGGGGGACAGTAGAGGCTACACCTTC. This codes for CASMGDSRGYTF. The chain carries TRBV28 and TRBJ1-2; 7 bases fit TRBD1. The CDR3 covers 12 residues. In germline, CDR1 is MDHEN, CDR2 SYDVKM. V gave up 7 bases and J gave up 8 bases; unmatched junction bases: 7.

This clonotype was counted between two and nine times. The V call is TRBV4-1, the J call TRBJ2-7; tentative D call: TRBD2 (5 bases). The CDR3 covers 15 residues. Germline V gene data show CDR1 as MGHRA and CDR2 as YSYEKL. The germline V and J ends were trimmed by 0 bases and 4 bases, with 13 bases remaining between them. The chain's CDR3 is CASSQEEGRRYEQYF. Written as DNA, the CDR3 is TGCGCCAGCAGCCAAGAAGAAGGGCGGAGGTACGAGCAGTACTTC.

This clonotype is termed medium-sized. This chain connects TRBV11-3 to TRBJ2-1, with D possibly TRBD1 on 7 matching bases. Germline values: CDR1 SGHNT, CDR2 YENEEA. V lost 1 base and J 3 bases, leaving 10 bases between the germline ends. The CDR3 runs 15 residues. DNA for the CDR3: TGTGCCAGCAGCTTAGGTCAGGGGGGCTACAATGAGCAGTTCTTC. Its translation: CASSLGQGGYNEQFF.

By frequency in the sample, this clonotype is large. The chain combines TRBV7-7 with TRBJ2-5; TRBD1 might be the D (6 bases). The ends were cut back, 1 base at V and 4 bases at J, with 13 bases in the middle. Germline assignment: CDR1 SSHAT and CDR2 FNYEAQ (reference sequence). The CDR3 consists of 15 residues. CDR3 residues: CASSLGGRGGETQYF. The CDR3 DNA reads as TGTGCCAGCAGCTTAGGGGGCAGGGGCGGAGAGACCCAGTACTTC.

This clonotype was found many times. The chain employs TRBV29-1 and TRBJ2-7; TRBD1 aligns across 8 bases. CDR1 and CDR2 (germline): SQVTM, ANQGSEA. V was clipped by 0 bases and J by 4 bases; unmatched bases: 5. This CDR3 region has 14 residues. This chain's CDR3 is CSVEDLTGGYEQYF. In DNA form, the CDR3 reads TGCAGCGTTGAAGATCTAACAGGGGGGTACGAGCAGTACTTC.

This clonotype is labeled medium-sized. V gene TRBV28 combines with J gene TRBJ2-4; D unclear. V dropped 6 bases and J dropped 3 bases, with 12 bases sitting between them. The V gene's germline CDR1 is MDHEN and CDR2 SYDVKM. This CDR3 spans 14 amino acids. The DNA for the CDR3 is TGTGCCAGCAGCTTGGGATCGAACAAAAACATTCAGTACTTC. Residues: CASSLGSNKNIQYF.